One and the same sample provided the 8 T cell receptor beta chains below, sequenced in a study of Ad26.COV2.S vaccination and SARS-CoV-2 variants. Sequenced by immunoSEQ multiplex PCR; TCRdb stores in-frame clones only, minus some. The table records 300,000 to 400,000 clones, under 90% of them present only once. As to treatment: roughly 20 received Ad26.COV2.S at low or high dose, single or two shots; about 5 received placebo; per-sample allocation not given. Sample collection was performed on day 63 after the first vaccine or placebo injection. The sample consisted of peripheral blood, taken in a trial of Ad26.COV2.S vaccine versus placebo. These receptors were obtained from a person aged 18-65 years who received the Ad26.COV2.S COVID-19 vaccine or a placebo.

J is TRBJ2-1 and V is TRBV24-1; 9 positions match TRBD1. The germline gives CDR1 KGHDR, CDR2 SFDVKD. The CDR3 extends over 17 amino acids. The junction had 9 bases not matched to a gene; V was cut back by 6 bases and J by 1 base. This CDR3 reads CATSQVRTGVSYNEQFF. The CDR3 coding sequence is TGTGCCACCAGTCAAGTCAGGACAGGGGTGTCCTACAATGAGCAGTTCTTC.

The rearrangement joins TRBV5-8 to TRBJ1-1; D might be TRBD1 (6 bases). CDR3 size: 16 residues. The V gene's germline CDR1 is SGHTS and CDR2 YDEGEE. Trimming removed 0 bases from V and 4 bases from J, with 16 bases in between. The CDR3 loop is CASSLEQGGGTTEAFF. The DNA of the CDR3 is TGTGCCAGCAGCTTGGAACAGGGTGGGGGTACCACTGAAGCTTTCTTT.

This chain connects TRBV5-4 to TRBJ1-5; 11 bases align to TRBD1. After removal of 4 bases from V and 7 bases from J, the junction contained 7 bases not matched to a gene. CDR3 length equals 15 residues. Germline V lookup: CDR1 SGHNT, CDR2 YYREEE (reference sequence). The CDR3 loop reads CASSVDGTGGQPQHF. In DNA form, the CDR3 reads TGTGCCAGCAGCGTAGACGGGACAGGGGGACAGCCCCAGCATTTT.

This clone was picked up a small number of times. The CDR3 protein is CASSPVDLYEQYV. The CDR3 DNA is TGTGCCAGCAGCCCAGTAGACCTCTACGAGCAGTACGTC. The V call is TRBV7-9, the J call TRBJ2-7, with unresolved D. Germline CDR1 is SEHNR and CDR2 is FQNEAQ (reference sequence). The CDR3 runs to 13 residues. The V end lost 5 bases, the J end lost 3 bases, and 11 bases lay between the germline ends.

The V call is TRBV5-4, the J call TRBJ1-5; 7 bases line up with TRBD1. CDR1 is SGHNT and CDR2 is YYREEE in the germline V gene (reference sequence). With V trimmed by 4 bases and J by 4 bases, 11 bases remained unmatched. CDR3 length: 16 amino acids. CDR3 residues: CASSPNPGQSNQPQHF. The DNA for the CDR3 is TGTGCCAGCAGCCCCAACCCGGGACAGTCAAATCAGCCCCAGCATTTT.

This clone was observed a single time. The chain recombines TRBV6-4 with TRBJ2-3, with TRBD2 identical over 8 bases. The CDR3 consists of 15 residues. V was pared by 5 bases and J by 5 bases, with 9 bases of the junction left unmatched. Germline V lookup: CDR1 MRHNA, CDR2 SNTAGT. CDR3 sequence (DNA): TGTGCCAGCAGTTATACTAGCGGAGACTTAGATACGCAGTATTTT. Translating it yields CASSYTSGDLDTQYF.

This chain uses TRBV27 with TRBJ2-1; perhaps TRBD2 as D (6 bases). There are 13 residues in the CDR3. The ends were cut back, 8 bases at V and 3 bases at J, with 11 bases in the middle. The germline CDR1 and CDR2 sequences are MNHEY and SMNVEV (reference sequence). The CDR3 reads CASAGTNYNEQFF. CDR3 sequence (DNA): TGTGCCAGCGCGGGAACCAACTACAATGAGCAGTTCTTC.

The V and J genes are TRBV7-3 and TRBJ2-2, with D possibly TRBD2 on 6 matching bases. CDR1 and CDR2 (germline): SGHTA, FQGTGA. Trimming removed 6 bases from V and 0 bases from J, with 8 bases in between. CDR3 length: 14 amino acids. CDR3 in DNA: TGTGCCAGCAGGGGGACTTCGAACACCGGGGAGCTGTTTTTT. Translating it yields CASRGTSNTGELFF. Supplemented by reference TRBV7-3 and TRBJ2-2, the full variable domain reads GAGVSQTPSNKVTEKGKYVELRCDPISGHTALYWYRQSLGQGPEFLIYFQGTGAADDSGLPNDRFFAVRPEGSVSTLKIQRTERGDSAVYLCASRGTSNTGELFFGEGSRLTVL.